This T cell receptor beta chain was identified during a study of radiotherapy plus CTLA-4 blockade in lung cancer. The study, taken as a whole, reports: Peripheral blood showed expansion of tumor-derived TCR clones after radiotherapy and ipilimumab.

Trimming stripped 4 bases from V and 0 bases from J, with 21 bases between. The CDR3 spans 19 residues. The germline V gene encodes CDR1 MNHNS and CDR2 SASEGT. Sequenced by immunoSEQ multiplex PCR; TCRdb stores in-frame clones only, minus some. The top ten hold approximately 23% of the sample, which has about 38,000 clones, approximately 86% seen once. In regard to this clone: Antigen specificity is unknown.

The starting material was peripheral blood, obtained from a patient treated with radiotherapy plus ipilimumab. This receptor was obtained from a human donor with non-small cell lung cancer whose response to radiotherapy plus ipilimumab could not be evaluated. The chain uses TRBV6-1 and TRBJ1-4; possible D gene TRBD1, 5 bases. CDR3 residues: CASSAEPDMGFATNEKLFF. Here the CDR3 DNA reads TGTGCCAGCAGTGCCGAACCGGACATGGGGTTTGCAACTAATGAAAAACTGTTTTTT.